The sequence of this T cell receptor beta chain was determined in a study of regulatory T cells in long-lasting Graves disease. Study-wide results and limits: The TCR repertoire of persistent Graves' patients was less diverse than that of newly diagnosed ones.

V lost 0 bases, J lost 4 bases, and 6 bases stayed unmatched. The CDR3 spans 16 residues. Germline V gene data show CDR1 as SGHAT and CDR2 as FQNNGV. There are many counts of this clonotype. Its specificity is unknown. Construction of TCR beta libraries relied on iRepertoire HTBI primers and on Arm-PCR targeting CDR3 regions. TCRdb ran MiXCR on the multiplex PCR reads and lists one entry per CDR3 protein. The data contain around 400,000 distinct CDR3 sequences, 15% of them singletons. Sample time point: newly diagnosed GD, antithyroid drugs for less than 3 months. TCR sequences were obtained from RNA taken from PBMCs. Separately, the same data were catalogued under a study of T cells in Graves' hyperthyroidism and ophthalmopathy. That study reports: For ophthalmopathy, model prediction preceded onset by a median roughly 6.5 months.

The sequence derives from a middle-aged woman with Graves disease. The sample consisted of peripheral blood mononuclear cells (PBMCs), taken at new diagnosis, from a patient treated with antithyroid drugs. The chain couples TRBV11-2 to TRBJ2-1; 7 nucleotides agree with TRBD2. The CDR3 DNA sequence: TGTGCCAGCAGCTTAGATTCAGCGGGATTTTACAATGAGCAGTTCTTC. Amino acid sequence: CASSLDSAGFYNEQFF. Based on the CDR3 plus reference TRBV11-2 and TRBJ2-1, the full variable domain is EAGVAQSPRYKIIEKRQSVAFWCNPISGHATLYWYQQILGQGPKLLIQFQNNGVVDDSQLPKDRFSAERLKGVDSTLKIQPAKLEDSAVYLCASSLDSAGFYNEQFFGPGTRLTVL.